The sequence of this T cell receptor (beta chain) was determined in a study of T cells after yellow fever vaccination. Overall study results and limits: Sorted repertoires could include abundant contaminating clonotypes from bulk cells.

With respect to this clonotype: Its antigen remains unknown.

J was trimmed by 2 bases and V by 4 bases; bases with no gene match: 8. CDR3 length: 15 amino acids. Germline V CDR1 and CDR2: MNHEY, SVGEGT. In making TCR cDNA, 5'RACE template switching added a universal primer site and UMIs to it. MiXCR, run by TCRdb on the 5' RACE reads, gives a single entry per CDR3 protein. Among around 310,000 distinct CDR3 sequences listed, about 8.7% were seen once. The V call is TRBV6-2 or TRBV6-3, the J call TRBJ2-7; TRBD2 matches 7 bases. The source material was PBMCs, sampled on the day of the first yellow fever vaccination. This TCR was sampled from a man aged 18-30 years who received the YFV17D yellow fever vaccine. In DNA, the CDR3 is TGTGCCAGCAGTTCCCATTCTAGCGGAACCTACGAGCAGTACGTC. Translating it yields CASSSHSSGTYEQYV.